The 7 T cell receptor beta chains below all came from one sample that was sequenced in a study of regulatory T cells in long-lasting Graves disease. Time point denoted: persistent/refractory GD, antithyroid drugs over 5 years with positive TRAb. With RNA extracted from PBMCs as input, the TCR library was made. Building of the TCR beta libraries involved iRepertoire HTBI primers and Arm-PCR of CDR3 regions. TCRdb fed the multiplex PCR reads into MiXCR, producing one record per CDR3 protein. The sample comprises hundreds of thousands of distinct CDR3 sequences, roughly 20% of which are singletons, and approximately 7.8% rests with the top ten. Here the sequenced sample was peripheral blood mononuclear cells (PBMCs), taken when the disease was refractory, from a patient treated with antithyroid drugs. These TCRs come from a female donor with Graves disease.

This clonotype was found a few times. The gene calls are TRBV5-1 and TRBJ2-5; D not certain. CDR3 length equals 11 residues. CDR1 SGHRS and CDR2 YFSETQ come from the germline V gene. Trimming stripped 4 bases from V and 11 bases from J, with 12 bases between. The CDR3: CASSPGRRQYF. In DNA form, the CDR3 reads TGCGCCAGCAGCCCCGGACGGAGACAGTACTTC.

This clonotype appeared a few times. The chain links TRBV7-9 to TRBJ1-1; tentatively, D is TRBD1 (5 bases). The V gene lost 6 bases and the J gene lost 0 bases, with 14 bases spanning the gap. The CDR3 totals 15 residues. Germline assignment: CDR1 SEHNR and CDR2 FQNEAQ (reference sequence). CDR3 sequence: CASSRGFGMNTEAFF. The CDR3 DNA reads as TGTGCCAGCAGTCGGGGGTTTGGAATGAACACTGAAGCTTTCTTT.

The rearrangement uses TRBV19 and TRBJ2-2; tentatively, D is TRBD1 (7 bases). The CDR3 is made up of 15 amino acids. Germline values: CDR1 LNHDA, CDR2 SQIVND (reference sequence). Trimming left V 6 bases short and J 3 bases short, with 14 bases between. This CDR3 is CASRPQGGYTGELFF. CDR3 DNA: TGTGCCAGTAGGCCTCAGGGGGGATACACCGGGGAGCTGTTTTTT. Based on the CDR3 plus reference TRBV19 and TRBJ2-2, the full variable domain is DGGITQSPKYLFRKEGQNVTLSCEQNLNHDAMYWYRQDPGQGLRLIYYSQIVNDFQKGDIAEGYSVSREKKESFPLTVTSAQKNPTAFYLCASRPQGGYTGELFFGEGSRLTVL.

This clonotype was found many times. V usage is TRBV11-2 and J usage is TRBJ2-6, with a tentative D call TRBD2 (5 bases). Per germline, CDR1 SGHAT and CDR2 FQNNGV. The CDR3 loop spans 15 amino acids. V was pared by 3 bases and J by 0 bases, with 6 bases between. The CDR3 bases are TGTGCCAGCAGCTTGAGGGACTCTGGGGCCAACGTCCTGACTTTC. It translates to CASSLRDSGANVLTF. Full variable domain (remainder filled in from reference TRBV11-2 and TRBJ2-6): EAGVAQSPRYKIIEKRQSVAFWCNPISGHATLYWYQQILGQGPKLLIQFQNNGVVDDSQLPKDRFSAERLKGVDSTLKIQPAKLEDSAVYLCASSLRDSGANVLTFGAGSRLTVL.

This clonotype showed up just a few times. J is TRBJ2-5 and V is TRBV20-1, with 7 bases aligning to TRBD2. Germline V gene data show CDR1 as DFQATT and CDR2 as SNEGSKA (reference sequence). The J segment lost 5 bases and the V segment lost 6 bases, leaving 9 bases of the junction unmatched. The CDR3 length is 13 residues. The CDR3 sequence: CSAVAGDGETQYF. The CDR3 DNA is TGCAGTGCGGTCGCGGGGGACGGGGAGACCCAGTACTTC.

The chain links TRBV19 to TRBJ1-1; weak D call: TRBD1 (5 bases). Germline V lookup: CDR1 LNHDA, CDR2 SQIVND (reference sequence). The CDR3 consists of 13 residues. V was pared by 7 bases and J by 4 bases, with 13 bases between. CDR3 in amino acids: CASNPGVGTEAFF. The CDR3 nucleotides read TGTGCCAGTAACCCGGGGGTGGGCACTGAAGCTTTCTTT.

Many counts were recorded for this clonotype. The chain carries TRBV12-3 or TRBV12-4 and TRBJ2-7, with 8 bases aligning to TRBD2. The CDR3 consists of 16 residues. Germline trimming cut 5 bases from V and 1 base from J; bases unmatched to any gene: 10. CDR3 loop: CASSGLLAGGSYEQYF. CDR3 nucleotides: TGTGCCAGCAGTGGGTTGCTGGCGGGAGGATCCTACGAGCAGTACTTC.